The table lists the clone carrying this T cell receptor (beta chain) with many counts. The antigen is unknown. The sample comes from a study of molecular identifiers for immune sequencing clone quantification. Study-wide points: Jurkat TCR RNA that was spiked in from one cell was reportedly detectable among some 1 million naive cells. Clones exceeding 20 RNA copies carried over 99% of effector molecules but under 1% of naive-cell molecules.

Using its own MiXCR run on the PCR reads, TCRdb lists one record per CDR3 protein. The sample lists some 93,000 distinct CDR3 sequences; under 25% were seen once. In germline, CDR1 is MGHRA, CDR2 YSYEKL. The CDR3 has 14 residues. Trimming left V 0 bases short and J 0 bases short, with 4 bases between. The material sequenced was naive CD8+ T cells from blood, with Jurkat cell RNA spiked in. Subset described: FACS-sorted CD8+CD4-CCR7+CD45RA+ naive T cells. The source is a human donor in good health. Some libraries in this study had Jurkat cell RNA spiked in. This sequence joins TRBV4-1 and TRBJ2-3; D unclear. CDR3 in DNA: TGCGCCAGCAGCCAAGAACCTAGCACAGATACGCAGTATTTT. Amino acid sequence: CASSQEPSTDTQYF.